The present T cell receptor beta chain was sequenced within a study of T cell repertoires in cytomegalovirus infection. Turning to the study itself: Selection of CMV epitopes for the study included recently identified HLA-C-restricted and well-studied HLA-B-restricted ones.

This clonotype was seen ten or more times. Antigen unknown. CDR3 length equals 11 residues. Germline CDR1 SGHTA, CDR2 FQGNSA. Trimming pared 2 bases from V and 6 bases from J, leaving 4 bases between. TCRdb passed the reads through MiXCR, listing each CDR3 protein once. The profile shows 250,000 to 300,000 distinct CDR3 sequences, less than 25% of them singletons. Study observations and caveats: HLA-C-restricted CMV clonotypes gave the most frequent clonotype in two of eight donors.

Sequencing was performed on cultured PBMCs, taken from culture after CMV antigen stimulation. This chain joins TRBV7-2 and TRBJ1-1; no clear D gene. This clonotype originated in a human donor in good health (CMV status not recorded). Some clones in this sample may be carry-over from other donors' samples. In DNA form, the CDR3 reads TGTGCCAGCAGCTTAACAGCTGAAGCTTTCTTT. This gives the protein CASSLTAEAFF.